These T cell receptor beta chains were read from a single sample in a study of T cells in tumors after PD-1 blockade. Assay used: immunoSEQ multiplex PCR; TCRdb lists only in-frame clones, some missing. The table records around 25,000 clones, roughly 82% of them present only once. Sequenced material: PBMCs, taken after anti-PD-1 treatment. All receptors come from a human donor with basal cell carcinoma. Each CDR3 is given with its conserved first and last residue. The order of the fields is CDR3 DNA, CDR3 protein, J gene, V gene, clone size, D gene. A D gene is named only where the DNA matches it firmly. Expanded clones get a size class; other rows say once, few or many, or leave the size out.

TGTGCCAGCAGCCCAAGACCCGTAGGGGGGGCAGATACGCAGTATTTT | CASSPRPVGGADTQYF | TRBJ2-3 | TRBV7-6 | few | NA
TGCAGCGCAGCCGGGGCCTCCTCTGGAAACACCATATATTTT | CSAAGASSGNTIYF | TRBJ1-3 | TRBV29-1 | few | NA
TGTGCCAGCAGTTGGGGGGGGCGCGAAACTGAAGCTTTCTTT | CASSWGGRETEAFF | TRBJ1-1 | TRBV6-5 | NA | NA
TGTGCCAGCAGCTTAGACGGGGGGCCGGGCGGGGAGCTGTTTTTT | CASSLDGGPGGELFF | TRBJ2-2 | TRBV7-2 | NA | NA
TGCAGCGTGGGGACAGATAGCAATCAGCCCCAGCATTTT | CSVGTDSNQPQHF | TRBJ1-5 | TRBV29-1 | few | TRBD1
TGTGCCAGCCGAGAGGGGGCACTCACAGATACGCAGTATTTT | CASREGALTDTQYF | TRBJ2-3 | TRBV6-5 | NA | TRBD1
TGTGCCAGCTCCCGGAGTAGCGGGGGTACCCGAATCACAGATACGCAGTATTTT | CASSRSSGGTRITDTQYF | TRBJ2-3 | TRBV9 | NA | TRBD2
TGTGCCAGCAGTTCCCGGGACAGAGGAGGGAGTGAGCAGTACTTC | CASSSRDRGGSEQYF | TRBJ2-7 | TRBV6-6 | NA | NA
TGTGCCAGCACCCTAGTCGGGGGAAAGGACCAGCCCCAGCATTTT | CASTLVGGKDQPQHF | TRBJ1-5 | TRBV6-6 | NA | NA
TGTGCCAGCAGTTTAACGACAGGGTCCTCCTATAATTCACCCCTCCACTTT | CASSLTTGSSYNSPLHF | TRBJ1-6 | TRBV27 | NA | TRBD1
TGTGCCAGCAGCTTAGGAGGGACGGCAGATACGCAGTATTTT | CASSLGGTADTQYF | TRBJ2-3 | TRBV13 | once | NA
TGTGCCAGCTCAGCTACAACAGGGGATGAGCAGTACTTC | CASSATTGDEQYF | TRBJ2-7 | TRBV18 | NA | TRBD1
TGTGCCAGCAGCCCCCCTTTCCCAGATACGCAGTATTTT | CASSPPFPDTQYF | TRBJ2-3 | TRBV9 | NA | NA
TGCGCCAGCAGCCACCTGGGGCTAGCGGGGGGTCCGAGCTCCTACAATGAGCAGTTCTTC | CASSHLGLAGGPSSYNEQFF | TRBJ2-1 | TRBV4-1 | NA | TRBD2
TGTGCCAGCAGCACGCCGACAGCTACGCTATACAATGAGCAGTTCTTC | CASSTPTATLYNEQFF | TRBJ2-1 | TRBV7-8 | NA | NA
TGTGCCAGCAGCCTTAGAGGACAGGGGGCATCGGGGGCCAACGTCCTGACTTTC | CASSLRGQGASGANVLTF | TRBJ2-6 | TRBV4-2 | NA | TRBD1
TGTGCCAGTAGTAGGAGGGAGAGTTTCTATGGCTACACCTTC | CASSRRESFYGYTF | TRBJ1-2 | TRBV19 | NA | NA
TGTGCCAGCAGCCCTGGGTTGAACTATGGCTACACCTTC | CASSPGLNYGYTF | TRBJ1-2 | TRBV3-1/TRBV3-2 | few | NA